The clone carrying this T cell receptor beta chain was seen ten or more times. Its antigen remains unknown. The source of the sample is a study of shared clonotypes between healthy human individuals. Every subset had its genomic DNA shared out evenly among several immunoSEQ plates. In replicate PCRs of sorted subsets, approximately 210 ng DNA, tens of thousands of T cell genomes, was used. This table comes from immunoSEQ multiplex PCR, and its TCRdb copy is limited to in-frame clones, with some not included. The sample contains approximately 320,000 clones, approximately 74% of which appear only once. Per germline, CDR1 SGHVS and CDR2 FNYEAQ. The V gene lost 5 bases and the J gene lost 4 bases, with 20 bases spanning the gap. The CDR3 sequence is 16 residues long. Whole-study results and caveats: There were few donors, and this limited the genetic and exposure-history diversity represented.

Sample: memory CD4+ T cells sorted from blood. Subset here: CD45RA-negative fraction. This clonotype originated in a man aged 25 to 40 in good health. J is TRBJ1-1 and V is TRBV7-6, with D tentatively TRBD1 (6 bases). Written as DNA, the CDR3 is TGTGCCAGCAGCCCCGTTGGGGGCAGGGTGACCACTGAAGCTTTCTTT. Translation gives CASSPVGGRVTTEAFF.